Listed below are T cell receptor beta chains from one sample, sequenced in a study of shared clonotypes between healthy human individuals. The data were produced by immunoSEQ multiplex PCR, yet TCRdb's version contains in-frame clones alone and is incomplete. The sample has some 2,100,000 clones, roughly 91% seen once. Sequenced material: naive CD8+ T cells from PBMCs. These receptors originate from a man in his late teens or twenties in good health. Some clones in this sample may be carry-over from other donors' samples. The CDR3 runs from the conserved cysteine through the conserved F or W. D genes are given only for firm matches. Where a row states a size, it is once, few, many or the class of an expanded clone; other rows omit it.

TRBV9	15	-	TRBJ2-1	TRBD2	CASSSSGTRGGEQFF	TGTGCCAGCAGCTCCTCCGGGACTAGGGGGGGTGAGCAGTTCTTC
TRBV19	16	-	TRBJ2-1	TRBD2	CASSIVGLADYNEQFF	TGTGCCAGTAGTATAGTAGGACTAGCGGACTACAATGAGCAGTTCTTC
TRBV7-9	10	-	TRBJ1-2	-	CASSLNGYTF	TGTGCCAGCAGCTTGAATGGCTACACCTTC
TRBV2	14	-	TRBJ2-2	TRBD1	CASIQGTDTGELFF	TGTGCCAGCATACAGGGGACAGACACCGGGGAGCTGTTTTTT
TRBV19	14	-	TRBJ1-1	TRBD1	CASSTRQGLTEAFF	TGTGCCAGTAGTACTAGACAGGGCCTGACTGAAGCTTTCTTT
TRBV27	15	-	TRBJ1-1	-	CASSLWASLNTEAFF	TGTGCCAGCAGTTTATGGGCCAGTTTGAACACTGAAGCTTTCTTT
TRBV7-3	15	-	TRBJ2-1	TRBD2	CASSSLAGVHNEQFF	TGTGCCAGCAGCTCTCTAGCGGGAGTTCACAATGAGCAGTTCTTC
TRBV7-9	15	-	TRBJ2-5	-	CASSSPGDQEETQYF	TGTGCCAGCAGCTCACCGGGGGATCAGGAGGAGACCCAGTACTTC
TRBV27	18	-	TRBJ1-4	TRBD1	CASSPGPGTGMGNEKLFF	TGTGCCAGCAGTCCAGGTCCCGGGACAGGGATGGGTAATGAAAAACTGTTTTTT
TRBV7-2	15	-	TRBJ2-1	-	CASSLRAAKDNEQFF	TGTGCCAGCAGCTTAAGGGCGGCCAAAGACAATGAGCAGTTCTTC
TRBV10-1	18	-	TRBJ1-5	TRBD1	CASGLPGQGSYSNQPQHF	TGCGCCAGCGGACTTCCGGGACAGGGATCCTATAGCAATCAGCCCCAGCATTTT
TRBV4-1	16	once	TRBJ2-7	-	CASSQASAVSTYEQYF	TGCGCCAGCAGCCAAGCTTCGGCGGTGTCGACCTACGAGCAGTACTTC
TRBV9	15	few	TRBJ1-5	-	CASSRQGFDNQPQHF	TGTGCCAGCAGCAGGCAGGGGTTTGACAATCAGCCCCAGCATTTT
TRBV7-6	14	-	TRBJ1-1	-	CASSFPPRVAEAFF	TGTGCCAGCAGCTTCCCGCCTAGGGTCGCCGAAGCTTTCTTT
TRBV10-3	13	-	TRBJ1-1	-	CAMRPGANTEAFF	TGTGCCATGAGACCTGGAGCGAACACTGAAGCTTTCTTT